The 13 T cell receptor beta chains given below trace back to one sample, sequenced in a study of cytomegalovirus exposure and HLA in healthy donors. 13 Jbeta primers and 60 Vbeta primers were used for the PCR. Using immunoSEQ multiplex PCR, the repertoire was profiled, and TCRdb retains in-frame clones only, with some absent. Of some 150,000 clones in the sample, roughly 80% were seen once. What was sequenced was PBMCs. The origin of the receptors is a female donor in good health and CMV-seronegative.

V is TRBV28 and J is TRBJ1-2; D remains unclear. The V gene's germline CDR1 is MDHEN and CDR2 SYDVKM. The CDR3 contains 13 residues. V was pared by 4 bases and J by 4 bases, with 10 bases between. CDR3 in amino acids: CASSSTATYGYTF. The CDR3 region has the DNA TGTGCCAGCAGTTCAACAGCTACCTATGGCTACACCTTC.

The chain's CDR3 is CASSQVAAYEQYF. The DNA of the CDR3 is TGTGCCAGCAGCCAAGTGGCGGCCTACGAGCAGTACTTC. The gene calls are TRBV14 and TRBJ2-7; D is unresolved. The germline V and J ends were trimmed by 1 base and 2 bases, with 6 bases remaining between them. CDR3 length equals 13 residues. Germline CDR1 is SGHDN and CDR2 is FVKESK.

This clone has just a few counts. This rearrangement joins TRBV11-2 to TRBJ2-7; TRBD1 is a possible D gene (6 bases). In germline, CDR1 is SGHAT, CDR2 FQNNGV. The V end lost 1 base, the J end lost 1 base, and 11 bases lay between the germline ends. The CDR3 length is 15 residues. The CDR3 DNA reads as TGTGCCAGCAGCTTAGGAGGGACACTTTCCTACGAGCAGTACTTC. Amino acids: CASSLGGTLSYEQYF.

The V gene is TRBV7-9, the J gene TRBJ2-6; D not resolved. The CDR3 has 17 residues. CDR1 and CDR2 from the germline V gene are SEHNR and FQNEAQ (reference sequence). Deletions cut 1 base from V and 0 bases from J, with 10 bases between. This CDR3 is CASSLGAENSGANVLTF. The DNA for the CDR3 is TGTGCCAGCAGCTTAGGTGCGGAGAACTCTGGGGCCAACGTCCTGACTTTC.

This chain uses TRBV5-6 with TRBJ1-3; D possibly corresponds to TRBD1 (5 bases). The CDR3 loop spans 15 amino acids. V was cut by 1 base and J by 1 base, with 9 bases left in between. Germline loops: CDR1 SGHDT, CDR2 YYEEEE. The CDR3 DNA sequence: TGTGCCAGCAGCTTGACCTCAGGGTCTGGAAACACCATATATTTT. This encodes CASSLTSGSGNTIYF.

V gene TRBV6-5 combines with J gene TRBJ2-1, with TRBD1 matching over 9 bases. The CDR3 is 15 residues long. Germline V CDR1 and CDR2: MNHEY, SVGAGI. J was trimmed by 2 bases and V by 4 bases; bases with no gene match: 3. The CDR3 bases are TGTGCCAGCAGTTCGGACAGGGGAACCTACAATGAGCAGTTCTTC. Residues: CASSSDRGTYNEQFF.

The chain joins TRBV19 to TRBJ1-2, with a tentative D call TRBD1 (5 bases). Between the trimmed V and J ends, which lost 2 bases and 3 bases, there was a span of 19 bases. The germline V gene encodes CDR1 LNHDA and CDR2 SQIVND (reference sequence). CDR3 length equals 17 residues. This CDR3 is CASSISGEGRGDYGYTF. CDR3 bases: TGTGCCAGTAGTATAAGCGGGGAGGGGAGAGGTGACTATGGCTACACCTTC.

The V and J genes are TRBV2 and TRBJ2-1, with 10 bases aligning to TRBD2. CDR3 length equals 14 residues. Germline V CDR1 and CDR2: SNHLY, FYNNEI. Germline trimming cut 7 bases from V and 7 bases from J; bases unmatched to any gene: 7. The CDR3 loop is CASNGAGGWNEQFF. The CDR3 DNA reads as TGTGCCAGCAACGGAGCGGGAGGGTGGAATGAGCAGTTCTTC. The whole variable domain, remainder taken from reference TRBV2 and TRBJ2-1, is EPEVTQTPSHQVTQMGQEVILRCVPISNHLYFYWYRQILGQKVEFLVSFYNNEISEKSEIFDDQFSVERPDGSNFTLKIRSTKLEDSAMYFCASNGAGGWNEQFFGPGTRLTVL.

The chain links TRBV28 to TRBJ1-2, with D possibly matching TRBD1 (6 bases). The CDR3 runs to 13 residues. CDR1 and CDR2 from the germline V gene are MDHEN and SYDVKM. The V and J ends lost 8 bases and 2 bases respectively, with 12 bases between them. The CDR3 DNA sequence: TGTGCCAGCCAACAAACAGGGAACTATGGCTACACCTTC. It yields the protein CASQQTGNYGYTF.

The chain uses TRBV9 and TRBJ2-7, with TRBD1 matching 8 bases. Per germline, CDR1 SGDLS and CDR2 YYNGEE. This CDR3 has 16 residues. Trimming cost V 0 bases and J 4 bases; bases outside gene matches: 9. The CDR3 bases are TGTGCCAGCAGCGTAGTCCCTGGGACAGGCCATTACGAGCAGTACTTC. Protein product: CASSVVPGTGHYEQYF. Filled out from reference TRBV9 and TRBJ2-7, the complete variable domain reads DSGVTQTPKHLITATGQRVTLRCSPRSGDLSVYWYQQSLDQGLQFLIQYYNGEERAKGNILERFSAQQFPDLHSELNLSSLELGDSALYFCASSVVPGTGHYEQYFGPGTRLTVT.

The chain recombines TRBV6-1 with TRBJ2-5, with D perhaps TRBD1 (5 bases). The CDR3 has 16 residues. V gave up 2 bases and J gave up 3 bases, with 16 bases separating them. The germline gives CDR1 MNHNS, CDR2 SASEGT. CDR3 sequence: CASSERWRQSKETQYF. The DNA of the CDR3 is TGTGCCAGCAGTGAACGTTGGAGACAGTCGAAAGAGACCCAGTACTTC.

CDR3 coding DNA: TGTGCCAGCAGCCAAGAAATGACAGGGGGCATTTATGGCTACACCTTC. This gives the protein CASSQEMTGGIYGYTF. The chain is built from TRBV4-2 and TRBJ1-2; TRBD1 matches at 10 bases. This CDR3 region has 16 residues. CDR1 is LGHNA and CDR2 is YNFKEQ in the germline V gene. The trim removed 0 bases at V and 5 bases at J, leaving 6 bases unmatched.

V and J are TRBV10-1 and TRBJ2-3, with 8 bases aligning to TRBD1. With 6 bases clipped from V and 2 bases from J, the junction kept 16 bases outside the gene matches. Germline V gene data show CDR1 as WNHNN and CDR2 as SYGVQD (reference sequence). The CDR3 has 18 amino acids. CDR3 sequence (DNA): TGCGCCAGCAGACCCCCCCGAGGCAGGGGGCAGGACACAGATACGCAGTATTTT. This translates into CASRPPRGRGQDTDTQYF.